This T cell receptor beta chain was recovered during a study of cytomegalovirus exposure and HLA in healthy donors. CDR3 size: 14 residues. The germline V gene encodes CDR1 SQVTM and CDR2 ANQGSEA. V was clipped by 4 bases and J by 0 bases, with 10 bases between them. With 60 Vbeta and 13 Jbeta primers, the PCR was carried out. Clones were read by immunoSEQ multiplex PCR, and TCRdb kept only the in-frame ones, dropping some. The table has approximately 220,000 clones, 80% to 85% seen once. General study points: The productive fraction for most TCR beta V segments was about 87% or about 30% in an earlier analysis. Later, TCR association rates were found to vary by HLA locus, highest for DRB1 and lowest for HLA-C. Later work found most CMV-associated TCR beta chains apparently HLA-restricted.

Worth noting for this clone: Antigen: not known.

The receptor was derived from a boy younger than 10 in good health and CMV-seronegative. Specimen: PBMCs. V gene TRBV29-1 combines with J gene TRBJ2-1, with D tentatively TRBD2 (5 bases). The DNA for the CDR3 is TGCAGCGTTGTTCGGGGAGACTCCTACAATGAGCAGTTCTTC. It yields the protein CSVVRGDSYNEQFF.